The clone carrying this T cell receptor beta chain was picked up many times. No antigen is known for it. The sample comes from a study of T cells after yellow fever vaccination. Study-wide findings and caveats: Reappearance after the booster was observed for most primary-vaccination clones (roughly 97% CD4, just over 85% CD8). Across the CD4 and CD8 compartments, a small share of clonotypes was present in both.

Synthesis of TCR cDNA relied on 5'RACE template switching, which attached a universal primer site and UMIs. MiXCR, applied by TCRdb to the 5' RACE reads, yields one record per CDR3 protein. The data show over 110,000 distinct CDR3 sequences, 7% to 9% seen once. V gave up 2 bases and J gave up 0 bases; unmatched junction bases: 3. CDR1 LGHNA and CDR2 YSLEER come from the germline V gene. The CDR3 consists of 16 residues. V is TRBV4-3 and J is TRBJ2-3; 9 nucleotides match TRBD2. This TCR was sampled from a man aged 25 to 45 who received the YFV17D yellow fever vaccine. Sequenced here: CD4+ T cells sorted from PBMCs, sampled 5 days after the yellow fever booster vaccination. CDR3 coding DNA: TGCGCCAGCAGCCAAAGACTAGCGGAAAGCACAGATACGCAGTATTTT. Protein product: CASSQRLAESTDTQYF.